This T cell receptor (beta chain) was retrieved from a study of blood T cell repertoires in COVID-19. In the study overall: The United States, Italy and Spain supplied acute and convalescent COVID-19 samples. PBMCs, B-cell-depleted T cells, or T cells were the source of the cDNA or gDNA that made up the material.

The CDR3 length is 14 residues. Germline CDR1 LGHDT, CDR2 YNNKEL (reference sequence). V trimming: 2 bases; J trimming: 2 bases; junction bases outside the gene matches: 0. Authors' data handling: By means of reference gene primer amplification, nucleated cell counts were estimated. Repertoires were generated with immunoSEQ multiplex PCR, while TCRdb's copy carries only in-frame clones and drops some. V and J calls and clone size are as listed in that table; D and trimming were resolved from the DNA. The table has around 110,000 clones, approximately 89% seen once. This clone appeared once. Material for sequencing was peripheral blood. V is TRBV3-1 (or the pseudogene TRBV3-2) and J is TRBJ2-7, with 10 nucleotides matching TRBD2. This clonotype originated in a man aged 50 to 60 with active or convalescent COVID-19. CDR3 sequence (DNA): TGTGCCAGCAGCCAAAGCGGGAGGGCCTACGAGCAGTACTTC. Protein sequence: CASSQSGRAYEQYF.